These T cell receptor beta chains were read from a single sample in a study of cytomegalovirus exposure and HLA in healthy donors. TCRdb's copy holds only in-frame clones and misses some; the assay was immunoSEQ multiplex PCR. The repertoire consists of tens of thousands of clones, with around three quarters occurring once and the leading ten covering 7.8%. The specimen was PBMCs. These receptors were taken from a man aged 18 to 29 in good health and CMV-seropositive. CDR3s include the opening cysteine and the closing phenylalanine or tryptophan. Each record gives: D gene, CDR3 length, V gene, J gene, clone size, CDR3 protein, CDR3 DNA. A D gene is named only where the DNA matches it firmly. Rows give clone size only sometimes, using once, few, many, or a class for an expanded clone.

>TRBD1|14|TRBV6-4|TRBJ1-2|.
CASSGQGPAYGYTF
TGTGCCAGCAGTGGACAGGGGCCCGCCTATGGCTACACCTTC
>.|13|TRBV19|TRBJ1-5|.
CASSPWEGQPQHF
TGTGCCAGTAGTCCATGGGAGGGGCAGCCCCAGCATTTT
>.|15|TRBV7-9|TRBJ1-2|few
CASSPGVDFSYGYTF
TGTGCCAGCAGCCCGGGGGTGGACTTCAGCTATGGCTACACCTTC
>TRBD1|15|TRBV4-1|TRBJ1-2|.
CASSQTGTGGRGYTF
TGCGCCAGCAGCCAGACCGGGACAGGGGGCCGAGGCTACACCTTC
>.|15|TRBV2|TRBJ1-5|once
CASSESLYSNQPQHF
TGTGCCAGCAGTGAATCCCTCTATAGCAATCAGCCCCAGCATTTT
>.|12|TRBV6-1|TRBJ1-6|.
CASTRHNSPLHF
TGTGCCAGCACCCGACACAATTCACCCCTCCACTTT
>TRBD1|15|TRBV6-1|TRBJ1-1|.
CASSFDRGEYTEAFF
TGTGCCAGCAGTTTTGACAGGGGCGAGTACACTGAAGCTTTCTTT
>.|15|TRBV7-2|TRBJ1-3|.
CASSSRQGGGNTIYF
TGTGCCAGCAGCTCGCGTCAGGGCGGTGGAAACACCATATATTTT
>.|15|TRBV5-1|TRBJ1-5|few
CASSLDGTQGQPQHF
TGCGCCAGCAGCTTGGATGGGACCCAGGGGCAGCCCCAGCATTTT
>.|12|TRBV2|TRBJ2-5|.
CAGGEPQETQYF
TGTGCCGGGGGCGAGCCTCAAGAGACCCAGTACTTC
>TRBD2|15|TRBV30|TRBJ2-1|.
CAWNRLAGVGNEQFF
TGTGCCTGGAATAGACTAGCGGGAGTGGGCAATGAGCAGTTCTTC
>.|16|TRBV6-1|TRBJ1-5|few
CASSEGGRAQNQPQHF
TGTGCCAGCAGTGAAGGGGGCAGGGCCCAAAATCAGCCCCAGCATTTT
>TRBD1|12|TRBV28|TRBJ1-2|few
CASTGQYYGYTF
TGTGCCAGCACGGGACAGTACTATGGCTACACCTTC
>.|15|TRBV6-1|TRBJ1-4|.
CASSGDRGGNEKLFF
TGTGCCAGCAGTGGCGACCGAGGGGGAAATGAAAAACTGTTTTTT
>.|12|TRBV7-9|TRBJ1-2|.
CASSFQYYGYTF
TGTGCCAGCAGCTTCCAATACTATGGCTACACCTTC
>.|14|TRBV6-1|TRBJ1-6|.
CASSEADSNSPLHF
TGTGCCAGCAGTGAAGCGGACAGTAATTCACCCCTCCACTTT
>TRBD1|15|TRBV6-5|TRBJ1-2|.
CASSYSRGQGGGYTF
TGTGCCAGCAGTTACTCGCGGGGACAGGGAGGTGGCTACACCTTC
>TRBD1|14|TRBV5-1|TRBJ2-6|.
CASRGGGGANVLTF
TGCGCCAGTAGAGGGGGCGGTGGGGCCAACGTCCTGACTTTC
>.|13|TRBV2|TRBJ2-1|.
CASSAQDDVEQFF
TGTGCCAGCAGTGCCCAGGATGATGTTGAGCAGTTCTTC
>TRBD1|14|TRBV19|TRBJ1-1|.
CASSPTGGRTEAFF
TGTGCCAGTAGCCCAACAGGGGGCAGGACTGAAGCTTTCTTT
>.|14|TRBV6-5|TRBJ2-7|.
CASSYSLEGYEQYF
TGTGCCAGCAGTTACTCCTTAGAGGGCTACGAGCAGTACTTC
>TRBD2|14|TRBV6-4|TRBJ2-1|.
CASSGLAGGNEQFF
TGTGCCAGCAGTGGACTAGCGGGAGGCAATGAGCAGTTCTTC
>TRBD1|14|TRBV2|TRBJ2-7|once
CASSAGTGAYEQYF
TGTGCCAGCAGTGCTGGGACAGGGGCCTACGAGCAGTACTTC
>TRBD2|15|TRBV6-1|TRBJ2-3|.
CASRGTSGMPDTQYF
TGTGCCAGCAGAGGGACTAGCGGGATGCCAGATACGCAGTATTTT
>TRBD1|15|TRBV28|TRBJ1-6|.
CASSLRDSFNSPLHF
TGTGCCAGCAGTTTACGGGACAGTTTTAATTCACCCCTCCACTTT
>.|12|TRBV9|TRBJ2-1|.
CASSVGQNEQFF
TGTGCCAGCAGCGTAGGACAGAATGAGCAGTTCTTC
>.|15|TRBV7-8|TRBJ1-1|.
CASSLIGTSNTEAFF
TGTGCCAGCAGCTTGATTGGGACATCAAACACTGAAGCTTTCTTT
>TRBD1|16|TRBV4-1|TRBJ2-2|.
CASSQGQGPGTGELFF
TGCGCCAGCAGCCAGGGACAGGGGCCGGGGACCGGGGAGCTGTTTTTT